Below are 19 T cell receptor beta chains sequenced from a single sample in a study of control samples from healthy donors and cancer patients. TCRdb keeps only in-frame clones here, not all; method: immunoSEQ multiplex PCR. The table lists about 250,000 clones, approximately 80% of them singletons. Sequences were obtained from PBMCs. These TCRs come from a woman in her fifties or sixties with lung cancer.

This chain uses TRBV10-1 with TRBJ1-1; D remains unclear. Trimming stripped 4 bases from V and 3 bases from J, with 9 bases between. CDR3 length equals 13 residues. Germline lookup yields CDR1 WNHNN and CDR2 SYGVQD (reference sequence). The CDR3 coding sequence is TGCGCCAGCAGTGCGGGCGTTTACACTGAAGCTTTCTTT. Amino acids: CASSAGVYTEAFF.

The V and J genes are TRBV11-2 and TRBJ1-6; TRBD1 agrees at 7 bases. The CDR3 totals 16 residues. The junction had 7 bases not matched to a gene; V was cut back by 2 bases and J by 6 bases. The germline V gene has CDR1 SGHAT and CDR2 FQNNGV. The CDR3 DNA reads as TGTGCCAGCAGCTTATATGGACAGGCATCTAATTCACCCCTCCACTTT. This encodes CASSLYGQASNSPLHF. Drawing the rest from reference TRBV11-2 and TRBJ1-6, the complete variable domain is EAGVAQSPRYKIIEKRQSVAFWCNPISGHATLYWYQQILGQGPKLLIQFQNNGVVDDSQLPKDRFSAERLKGVDSTLKIQPAKLEDSAVYLCASSLYGQASNSPLHFGNGTRLTVT.

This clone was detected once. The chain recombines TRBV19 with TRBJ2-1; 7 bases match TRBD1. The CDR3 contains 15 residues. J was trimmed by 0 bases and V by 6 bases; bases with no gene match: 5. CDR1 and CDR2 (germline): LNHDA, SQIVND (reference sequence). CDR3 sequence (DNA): TGTGCCAGTAGAAGGGACAGAGGCTCCTACAATGAGCAGTTCTTC. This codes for CASRRDRGSYNEQFF.

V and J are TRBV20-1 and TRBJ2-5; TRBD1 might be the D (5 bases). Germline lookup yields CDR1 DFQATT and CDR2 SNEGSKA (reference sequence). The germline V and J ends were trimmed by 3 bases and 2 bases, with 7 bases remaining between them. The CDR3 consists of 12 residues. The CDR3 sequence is CSASKGQETQYF. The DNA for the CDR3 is TGCAGTGCTAGTAAGGGGCAAGAGACCCAGTACTTC.

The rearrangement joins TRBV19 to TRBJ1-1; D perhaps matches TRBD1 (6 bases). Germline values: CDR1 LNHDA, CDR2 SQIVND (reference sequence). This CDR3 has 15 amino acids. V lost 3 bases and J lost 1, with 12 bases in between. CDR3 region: CASSIMDRENTEAFF. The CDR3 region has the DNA TGTGCCAGTAGTATCATGGACAGAGAGAACACTGAAGCTTTCTTT. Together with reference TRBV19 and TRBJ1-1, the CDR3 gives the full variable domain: DGGITQSPKYLFRKEGQNVTLSCEQNLNHDAMYWYRQDPGQGLRLIYYSQIVNDFQKGDIAEGYSVSREKKESFPLTVTSAQKNPTAFYLCASSIMDRENTEAFFGQGTRLTVV.

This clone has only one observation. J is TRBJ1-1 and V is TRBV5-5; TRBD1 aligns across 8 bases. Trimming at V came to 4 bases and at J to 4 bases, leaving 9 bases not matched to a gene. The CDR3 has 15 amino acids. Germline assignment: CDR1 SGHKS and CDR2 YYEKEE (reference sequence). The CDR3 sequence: CASSPGTGRSTEAFF. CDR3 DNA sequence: TGTGCCAGCAGCCCGGGGACAGGCAGGAGCACTGAAGCTTTCTTT.

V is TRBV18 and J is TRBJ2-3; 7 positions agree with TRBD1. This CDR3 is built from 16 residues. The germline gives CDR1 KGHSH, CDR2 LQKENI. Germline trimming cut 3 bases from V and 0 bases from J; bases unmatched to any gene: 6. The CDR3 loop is CASSPLETGSTDTQYF. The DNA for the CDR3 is TGTGCCAGCTCACCCCTGGAGACAGGGAGCACAGATACGCAGTATTTT.

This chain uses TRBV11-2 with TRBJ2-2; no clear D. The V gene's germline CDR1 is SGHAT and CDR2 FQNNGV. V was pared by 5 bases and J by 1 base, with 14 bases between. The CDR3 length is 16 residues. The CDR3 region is CASSPQVAGNTGELFF. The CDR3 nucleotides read TGTGCCAGCAGCCCCCAGGTGGCAGGGAACACCGGGGAGCTGTTTTTT.

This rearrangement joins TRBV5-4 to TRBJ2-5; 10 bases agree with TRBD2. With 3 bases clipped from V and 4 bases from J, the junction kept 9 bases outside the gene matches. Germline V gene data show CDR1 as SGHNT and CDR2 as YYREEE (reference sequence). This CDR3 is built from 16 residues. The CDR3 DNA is TGTGCCAGCAGCTCTGCCGGGACTAGCGAGATAGAGACCCAGTACTTC. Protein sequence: CASSSAGTSEIETQYF.

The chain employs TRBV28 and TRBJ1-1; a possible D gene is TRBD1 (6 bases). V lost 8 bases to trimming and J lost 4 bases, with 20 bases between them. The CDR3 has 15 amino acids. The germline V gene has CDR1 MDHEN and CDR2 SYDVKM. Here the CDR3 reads CASSLSGAGSTEAFF. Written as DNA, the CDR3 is TGTGCCAGCTCACTTTCAGGGGCCGGTAGCACTGAAGCTTTCTTT.

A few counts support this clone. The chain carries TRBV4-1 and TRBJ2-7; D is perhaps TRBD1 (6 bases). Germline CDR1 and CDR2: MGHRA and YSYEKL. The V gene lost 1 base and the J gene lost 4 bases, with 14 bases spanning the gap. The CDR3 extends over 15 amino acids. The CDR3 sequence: CASSQVGRDTYEQYF. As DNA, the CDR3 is TGCGCCAGCAGCCAAGTCGGCAGGGACACTTACGAGCAGTACTTC.

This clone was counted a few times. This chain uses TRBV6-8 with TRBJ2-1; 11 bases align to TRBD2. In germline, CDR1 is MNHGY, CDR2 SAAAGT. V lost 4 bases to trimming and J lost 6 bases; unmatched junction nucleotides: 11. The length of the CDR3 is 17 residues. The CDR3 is CASSCASLAGGGNEQFF. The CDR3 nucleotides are TGTGCCAGCAGTTGCGCCTCCCTAGCGGGGGGAGGCAATGAGCAGTTCTTC.

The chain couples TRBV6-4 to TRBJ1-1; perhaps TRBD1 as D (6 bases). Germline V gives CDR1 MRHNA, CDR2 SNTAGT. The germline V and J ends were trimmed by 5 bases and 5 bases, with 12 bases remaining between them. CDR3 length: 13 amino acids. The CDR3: CASSQQGGTEAFF. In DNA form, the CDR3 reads TGTGCCAGCAGTCAACAGGGAGGGACTGAAGCTTTCTTT.

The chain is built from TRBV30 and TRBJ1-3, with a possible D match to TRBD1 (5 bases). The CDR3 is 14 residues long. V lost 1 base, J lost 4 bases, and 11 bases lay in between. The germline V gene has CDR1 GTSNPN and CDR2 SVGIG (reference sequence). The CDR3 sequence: CAWSGGAEGNTIYF. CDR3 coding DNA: TGTGCCTGGAGTGGAGGGGCGGAAGGAAACACCATATATTTT.

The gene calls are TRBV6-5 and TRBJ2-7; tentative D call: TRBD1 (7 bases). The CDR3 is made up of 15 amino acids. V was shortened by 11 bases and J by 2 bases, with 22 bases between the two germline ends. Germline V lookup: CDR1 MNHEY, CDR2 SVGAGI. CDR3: CALKEGARGAYEQYF. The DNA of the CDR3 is TGTGCCCTCAAGGAGGGGGCCCGGGGCGCCTACGAGCAGTACTTC.

CDR3 in amino acids: CASSLSGASYEQYF. For the CDR3, the DNA is TGTGCCAGCAGCCTTAGCGGTGCCTCCTACGAGCAGTACTTC. The chain is built from TRBV3-1 (or the pseudogene TRBV3-2) and TRBJ2-7, with D possibly being TRBD2 (6 bases). There are 14 residues in the CDR3. V was trimmed by 4 bases and J by 0 bases, leaving 10 bases between them. Germline loops: CDR1 LGHDT, CDR2 YNNKEL (reference sequence).

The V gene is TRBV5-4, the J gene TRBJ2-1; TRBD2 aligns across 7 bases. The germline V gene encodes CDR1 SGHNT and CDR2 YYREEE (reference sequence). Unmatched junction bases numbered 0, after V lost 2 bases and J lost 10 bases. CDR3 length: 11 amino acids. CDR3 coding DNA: TGTGCCAGCAGCTTAGCGGGGGAGCAGTTCTTC. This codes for CASSLAGEQFF.

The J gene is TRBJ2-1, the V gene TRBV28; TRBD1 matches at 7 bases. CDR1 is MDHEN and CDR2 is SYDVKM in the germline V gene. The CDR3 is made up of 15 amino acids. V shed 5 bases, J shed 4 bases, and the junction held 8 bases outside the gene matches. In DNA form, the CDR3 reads TGTGCCAGCAGTCCAGGGGGAGTGGGATACAATGAGCAGTTCTTC. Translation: CASSPGGVGYNEQFF.

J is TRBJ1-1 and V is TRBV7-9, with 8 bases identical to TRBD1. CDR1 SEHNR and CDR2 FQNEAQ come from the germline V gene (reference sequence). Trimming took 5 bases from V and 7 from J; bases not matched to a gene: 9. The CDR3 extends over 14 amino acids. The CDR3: CASSTQGTGVEAFF. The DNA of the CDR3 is TGTGCCAGCAGCACGCAAGGGACAGGCGTTGAAGCTTTCTTT.